The rows below give T cell receptor beta chains drawn from one sample of a study of T cell repertoires in cytomegalovirus infection. TCRdb used MiXCR to reprocess the reads, holding one entry per CDR3 protein. Of almost 300,000 distinct CDR3 sequences in the sample, 9.6% were seen once. Sequenced input: PBMCs. The receptor source for this set is a human donor in good health (CMV status not recorded). Some clones in this sample may be carry-over from other donors' samples. The conserved cysteine and the conserved F or W are not part of the CDR3 here. A D gene is named only where the DNA matches it firmly.

D,V,length,J,CDR3
.,TRBV6-2/TRBV6-3,11,TRBJ2-2,ASSGQNTGELF
.,TRBV6-6,12,TRBJ1-2,ASSYTEGRYGYT
.,TRBV7-2,12,TRBJ1-2,ASSLARGNYGYT
.,TRBV7-9,21,TRBJ2-1,ASSLVGGAGSPLSPYSYNEQF
.,TRBV19,14,TRBJ2-6,ASTLGTFSGANVLT
.,TRBV4-3,13,TRBJ1-1,ASSQEKSLNTEAF
TRBD2,TRBV18,15,TRBJ2-3,ASSPQYSSGGTDTQY
TRBD1,TRBV2,12,TRBJ2-3,ASERAGGTDTQY
.,TRBV20-1,13,TRBJ2-7,SARRAGALLYEQY
TRBD2,TRBV7-2,14,TRBJ2-1,ASSSEAAGGDNEQF
TRBD1,TRBV28,12,TRBJ2-1,ASSDRGANNEQF
.,TRBV6-2/TRBV6-3,12,TRBJ2-6,ASTPSSEANVLT
.,TRBV28,10,TRBJ2-3,AAGGSTDTQY
TRBD1,TRBV20-1,13,TRBJ2-3,SARDRGRFTDTQY
TRBD1,TRBV5-8,13,TRBJ1-5,ASSLGDRGNQPQH
.,TRBV7-2,10,TRBJ2-5,ASSYSQETQY
.,TRBV24-1,13,TRBJ2-1,ATSDSRLTQNEQF
TRBD2,TRBV7-2,14,TRBJ2-3,ASSLFIAGVTDTQY
TRBD1,TRBV19,16,TRBJ1-2,ASTIRPFSQGAEYGYT
.,TRBV29-1,10,TRBJ1-2,SVEDSFSGYT
.,TRBV12-5,11,TRBJ2-5,ASSGQNQETQY
.,TRBV10-1,15,TRBJ2-6,ASTRQESYSGANVLT